Here is one TCR beta chain with its context. V was clipped by 4 bases and J by 4 bases; unmatched bases: 13. CDR1 and CDR2 (germline): WNHNN, SYGVQD (reference sequence). CDR3 length: 16 amino acids. This sample is drawn from a study of cytomegalovirus exposure and HLA in healthy donors. PCR primers comprised 60 Vbeta and 13 Jbeta primers. Produced via immunoSEQ multiplex PCR; TCRdb's table is partial and in-frame only. The profile shows some 110,000 clones, roughly three quarters of them singletons. The origin of this receptor is a woman aged 18 to 35 in good health and CMV-seropositive. The sequencing input was PBMCs. The V call is TRBV10-1, the J call TRBJ2-7, with 7 nucleotides matching TRBD2. The chain's CDR3 is CASSGPAGGSAYEQYF. DNA for the CDR3: TGCGCCAGCAGTGGCCCCGCGGGCGGGAGCGCGTACGAGCAGTACTTC.